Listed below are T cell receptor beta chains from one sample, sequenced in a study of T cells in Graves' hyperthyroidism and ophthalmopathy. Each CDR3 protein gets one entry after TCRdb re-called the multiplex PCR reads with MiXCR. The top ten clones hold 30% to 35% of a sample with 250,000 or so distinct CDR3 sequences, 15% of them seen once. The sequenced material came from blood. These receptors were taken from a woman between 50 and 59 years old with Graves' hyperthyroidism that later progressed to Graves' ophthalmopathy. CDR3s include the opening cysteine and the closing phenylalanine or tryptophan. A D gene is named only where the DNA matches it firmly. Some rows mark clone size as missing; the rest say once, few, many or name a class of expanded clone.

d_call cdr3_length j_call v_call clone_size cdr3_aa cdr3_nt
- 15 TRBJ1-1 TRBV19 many CASSLHGGADTEAFF TGTGCCAGTAGCTTACACGGGGGCGCAGACACTGAAGCTTTCTTT
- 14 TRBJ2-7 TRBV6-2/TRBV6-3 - CASSGPSTGYEQYF TGTGCCAGCAGTGGACCATCGACAGGCTACGAGCAGTACTTC
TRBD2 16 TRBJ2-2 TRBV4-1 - CASSSPTSGITGELFF TGCGCCAGCAGCTCACCGACTAGCGGGATAACCGGGGAGCTGTTTTTT
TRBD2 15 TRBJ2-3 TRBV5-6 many CASSLVAGYTDTQYF TGTGCCAGCAGCTTGGTAGCGGGGTACACAGATACGCAGTATTTT
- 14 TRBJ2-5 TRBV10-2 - CASKPDQRAETQYF TGCGCCAGCAAACCGGACCAGAGGGCAGAGACCCAGTACTTC
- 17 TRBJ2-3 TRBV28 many CASAFPGRNGVTDTQYF TGTGCCAGCGCCTTCCCCGGGAGAAATGGGGTCACAGATACGCAGTATTTT
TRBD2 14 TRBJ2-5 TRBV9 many CASSEAGLGETQYF TGTGCCAGCAGCGAGGCGGGACTAGGAGAGACCCAGTACTTC
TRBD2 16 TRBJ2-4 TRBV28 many CASRRLAGLAKNIQYF TGTGCCAGCAGGAGACTAGCGGGATTAGCCAAAAACATTCAGTACTTC
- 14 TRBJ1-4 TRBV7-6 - CASSATVYGEKLFF TGTGCCAGCAGCGCGACAGTTTACGGTGAAAAACTGTTTTTT
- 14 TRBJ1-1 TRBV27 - CASSYRTANTEAFF TGTGCCAGCAGTTACCGGACAGCGAACACTGAAGCTTTCTTT
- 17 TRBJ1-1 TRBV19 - CASSTHRQAWVNTEAFF TGTGCCAGTAGTACCCATCGACAGGCGTGGGTCAACACTGAAGCTTTCTTT
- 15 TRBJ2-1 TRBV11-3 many CASATSTSSYNEQFF TGTGCCAGCGCTACTTCTACCAGCTCCTACAATGAGCAGTTCTTC
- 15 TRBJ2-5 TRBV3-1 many CASSQLRDHQETQYF TGTGCCAGCAGCCAACTACGGGACCACCAAGAGACCCAGTACTTC
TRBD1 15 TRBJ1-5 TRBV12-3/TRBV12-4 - CASSLGQGGGQPQHF TGTGCCAGCAGTTTAGGACAGGGCGGGGGTCAGCCCCAGCATTTT
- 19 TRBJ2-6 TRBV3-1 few CASGLRVGFASSGANVLTF TGTGCCAGCGGGCTCCGGGTCGGGTTTGCCAGCTCTGGGGCCAACGTCCTGACTTTC
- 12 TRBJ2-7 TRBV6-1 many CASEAGNYEQYF TGTGCCAGCGAAGCAGGGAACTACGAGCAGTACTTC
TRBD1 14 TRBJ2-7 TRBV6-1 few CASSYRGLLDEQYF TGTGCCAGCAGTTACAGGGGGCTGTTGGACGAGCAGTACTTC
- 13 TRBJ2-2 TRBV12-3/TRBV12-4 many CASSLTNTGELFF TGTGCCAGCAGTTTAACCAACACCGGGGAGCTGTTTTTT
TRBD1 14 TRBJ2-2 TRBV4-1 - CASSQGQGAGELFF TGCGCCAGCAGCCAAGGACAGGGGGCCGGGGAGCTGTTTTTT
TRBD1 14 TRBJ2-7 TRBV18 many CASSPFEGAYEQYF TGTGCCAGCTCACCATTTGAGGGGGCGTACGAGCAGTACTTC
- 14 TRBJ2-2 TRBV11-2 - CASSLDRGNGELFF TGTGCCAGCAGCTTAGATAGGGGGAACGGGGAGCTGTTTTTT
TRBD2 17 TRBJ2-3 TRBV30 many CAWSPTSGRAGSDTQYF TGTGCCTGGAGTCCGACTAGCGGGAGGGCCGGTTCAGATACGCAGTATTTT
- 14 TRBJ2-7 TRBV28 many CASILRGRPYEQYF TGTGCCAGCATCCTAAGAGGGAGGCCCTACGAGCAGTACTTC
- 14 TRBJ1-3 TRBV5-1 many CASSLESSGNTIYF TGCGCCAGCAGCTTGGAGAGCTCTGGAAACACCATATATTTT
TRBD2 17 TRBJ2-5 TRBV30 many CAWEPGLATSLGETQYF TGTGCCTGGGAGCCGGGACTAGCGACAAGTTTAGGGGAGACCCAGTACTTC
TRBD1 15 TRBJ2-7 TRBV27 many CASSLSGTGVTEQYF TGTGCCAGCAGTTTATCCGGGACAGGGGTGACGGAGCAGTACTTC
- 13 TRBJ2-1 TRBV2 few CASSEELYNEQFF TGTGCCAGCAGTGAAGAACTCTACAATGAGCAGTTCTTC
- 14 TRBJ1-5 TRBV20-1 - CSARDPGWNQPQHF TGCAGTGCTAGAGATCCAGGGTGGAATCAGCCCCAGCATTTT
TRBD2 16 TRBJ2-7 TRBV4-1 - CASSQGGLAGSYEQYF TGCGCCAGCAGCCAAGGTGGGCTAGCGGGGTCCTACGAGCAGTACTTC
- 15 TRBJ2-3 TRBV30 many CAWGSGGTGGDTQYF TGTGCCTGGGGATCGGGAGGGACAGGAGGAGATACGCAGTATTTT
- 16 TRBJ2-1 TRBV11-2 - CASSLSRGGSYNEQFF TGTGCCAGCAGCTTAAGCAGGGGGGGCTCCTACAATGAGCAGTTCTTC
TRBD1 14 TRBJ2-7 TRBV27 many CASSPDRGLVEQYF TGTGCCAGCAGTCCCGACAGGGGGCTTGTCGAGCAGTACTTC
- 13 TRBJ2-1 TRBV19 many CASSSLAYNEQFF TGTGCCAGTAGTAGTCTAGCCTACAATGAGCAGTTCTTC
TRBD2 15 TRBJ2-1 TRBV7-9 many CASSFGTSGYNEQFF TGTGCCAGCAGCTTCGGGACTAGCGGTTACAATGAGCAGTTCTTC
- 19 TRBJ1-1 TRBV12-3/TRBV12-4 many CASTHGPDLRDLENTEAFF TGTGCCAGCACCCACGGGCCTGATCTAAGGGACTTAGAGAACACTGAAGCTTTCTTT
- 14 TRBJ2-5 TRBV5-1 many CASSSGTAQETQYF TGCGCCAGCAGCAGCGGGACAGCGCAAGAGACCCAGTACTTC
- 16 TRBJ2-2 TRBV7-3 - CASSLSVGIGTGELFF TGTGCCAGCAGCTTATCGGTGGGAATAGGCACCGGGGAGCTGTTTTTT
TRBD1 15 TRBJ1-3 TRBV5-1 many CASSVGTGTGNTIYF TGCGCCAGCAGCGTCGGGACAGGTACCGGAAACACCATATATTTT
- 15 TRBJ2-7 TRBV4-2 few CASSQDAYETDEQYF TGTGCCAGCAGCCAAGATGCGTATGAAACGGACGAGCAGTACTTC
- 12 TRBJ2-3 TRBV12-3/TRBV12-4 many CASSQGRDTQYF TGTGCCAGCAGCCAAGGGCGAGATACGCAGTATTTT
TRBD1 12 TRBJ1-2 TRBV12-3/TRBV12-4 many CASRPGGGGYTF TGTGCCAGCAGGCCAGGGGGAGGTGGCTACACCTTC
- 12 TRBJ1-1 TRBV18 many CASSPDSSVAFF TGTGCCAGCTCACCAGACAGTTCGGTAGCTTTCTTT
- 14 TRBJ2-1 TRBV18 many CASSPGSIYNEQFF TGTGCCAGCTCACCCGGGAGTATCTACAATGAGCAGTTCTTC
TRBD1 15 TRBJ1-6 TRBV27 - CASSRMTGGNSPLHF TGTGCCAGCAGTCGTATGACAGGGGGGAATTCACCCCTCCACTTT
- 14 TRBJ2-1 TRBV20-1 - CSAPLGLLYNGQFF TGCAGTGCGCCCCTGGGACTCCTCTACAATGGGCAGTTCTTC
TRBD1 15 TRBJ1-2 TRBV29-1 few CSVEPRGRSNYGYTF TGCAGCGTTGAACCCAGGGGGAGGTCGAACTATGGCTACACCTTC
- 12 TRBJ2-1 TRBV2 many CASSWGSNEQFF TGTGCCAGCAGTTGGGGGAGCAATGAGCAGTTCTTC
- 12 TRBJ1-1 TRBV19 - CAAGRRGTEAFF TGTGCCGCGGGCAGGAGGGGCACTGAAGCTTTCTTT
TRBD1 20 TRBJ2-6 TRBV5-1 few CASSLFPLGTGASGANVLTF TGCGCCAGCAGCTTGTTTCCTCTGGGGACAGGAGCCTCTGGGGCCAACGTCCTGACTTTC
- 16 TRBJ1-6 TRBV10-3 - CAISGPVDSYNSPLHF TGTGCCATCAGTGGGCCAGTGGACTCCTATAATTCACCCCTCCACTTT
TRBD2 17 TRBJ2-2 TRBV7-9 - CASTFPGLADYTGELFF TGTGCCAGCACCTTTCCAGGACTAGCGGATTACACCGGGGAGCTGTTTTTT
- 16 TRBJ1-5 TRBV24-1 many CATSEPGLYGDQPQHF TGTGCCACCAGTGAACCAGGACTCTATGGGGATCAGCCCCAGCATTTT
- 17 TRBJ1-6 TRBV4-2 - CASSPIMGRANQSPLHF TGTGCCAGCAGCCCGATTATGGGACGTGCGAATCAAAGTCCCCTCCACTTT
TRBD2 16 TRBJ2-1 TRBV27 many CASSLYGTSGYNEQFF TGTGCCAGCAGTTTATACGGGACTAGCGGATATAATGAGCAGTTCTTC
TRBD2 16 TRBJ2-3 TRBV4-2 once CASSQEPSGSLDTQYF TGTGCCAGCAGCCAAGAACCTAGCGGGAGTCTAGATACGCAGTATTTT